The TCR beta chain described here comes from a study of early T cells in non-severe SARS-CoV-2 infection (dated by TCRdb to 2020 to 2023). Describing the broader study: Because TCR sequencing was done on bulk RNA from unsorted whole blood, the alpha and beta chains could not be paired. General study outcomes and caveats: Matching against VDJdb was skewed toward anti-spike CD8 responses, likely underestimated virus-specific expansions, and missed private and CD4 specificities.

A case-control design nested within a healthcare worker cohort in London, UK, was used, with weekly nasopharyngeal swab PCR tests and blood sampling performed. Healthcare workers were recruited between 23 and 31 March 2020, during the week of the UK lockdown, and were followed weekly for up to about 15 weeks. This clonotype was seen a few times. The antigen it binds to is not known. No qualities accompany the bases; no much larger clone lies one base away. The library was obtained by 5' RACE. Sequencing was carried out with a NextSeq 500. Unique molecular identifiers were attached to individual cDNA molecules in the TCR library protocol so that sequencing error and PCR bias could be corrected. Sequencing covered both TCR alpha and beta chains, and within each sample the abundances of alpha and beta sequences were tightly co-correlated. Regarding the original processing steps: Decombinator V4 was used to annotate TCR sequences for V gene, J gene and CDR3. Expanded TCRs were defined as changing significantly between any two time points under a Poisson model with p below 0.0001. TCR abundances were normalised to the total number of TCRs sequenced per sample and expressed as counts per million. A search of VDJdb, accessed on 1 November 2021, was run for TCRs annotated to CMV, EBV and SARS-CoV-2, with TCRs annotated for multiple antigens excluded. TCRdb ran its own pipeline on the public reads, namely fastp trimming at Q25 and MiXCR clone calling, and kept in-frame beta chains. Each entry merges the rows of one CDR3 protein and shows their most common DNA and genes. TCRdb, not the original authors, processed these V and J calls. This sample comprises fewer than 85,000 distinct CDR3 sequences, roughly 12% of them detected only once. The top ten hold about 12% of the sample.

The sample was whole blood, taken at baseline. The sequence came from an adult who was a healthcare worker with PCR-confirmed SARS-CoV-2 infection or an uninfected control (not recorded which).

The DNA sequence is TGTGCCAGCTCACGCGACCACAGGGGTTCACCCCTCCACTTT. The encoded protein is CASSRDHRGSPLHF. The V gene is TRBV18 and the J gene is TRBJ1-6, with TRBD1 matching 7 junction bases. The germline V gene provides CDR1 KGHSH and CDR2 LQKENI. At the junction V is shortened by 4 bases and J by 9 bases; bases outside the gene matches: 6. The CDR3 measures 14 amino acids from cysteine to phenylalanine. Of all the DNA, just the CDR3 is kept, 42 bases in frame from base 1.